Listed below are T cell receptor beta chains from one sample, sequenced in a study of cytomegalovirus exposure and HLA in healthy donors. TCRdb's copy holds only in-frame clones and misses some; the assay was immunoSEQ multiplex PCR. The sample holds more than 200,000 clones; 60% to 80% are singletons and the top ten take about 1.8%. Sequenced input: PBMCs. These receptors all come from a man younger than 30 in good health and CMV-seronegative. Each CDR3 is given without its conserved first and last residue.

j_call: TRBJ1-2; v_call: TRBV27; cdr3_aa: ASSFSQGGGYT
j_call: TRBJ1-2; v_call: TRBV10-3; cdr3_aa: AITVTDANYGYT
j_call: TRBJ2-7; v_call: TRBV27; cdr3_aa: ASRRTGGSGEQY
j_call: TRBJ2-1; v_call: TRBV6-5; cdr3_aa: ASSPRGAPSNEQF
j_call: TRBJ2-3; v_call: TRBV25-1; cdr3_aa: ASSDLRGEQY
j_call: TRBJ2-7; v_call: TRBV5-1; cdr3_aa: ASSLGGTESSYEQY
j_call: TRBJ2-1; v_call: TRBV9; cdr3_aa: ASSTSSGIGNNEQF
j_call: TRBJ2-1; v_call: TRBV7-6; cdr3_aa: ASSSTWDRGFGEQF
j_call: TRBJ1-1; v_call: TRBV28; cdr3_aa: ASSFSQNTEAF
j_call: TRBJ1-2; v_call: TRBV20-1; cdr3_aa: SARGEDGYT
j_call: TRBJ1-2; v_call: TRBV19; cdr3_aa: ASSITESYGYT
j_call: TRBJ2-2; v_call: TRBV30; cdr3_aa: AWSVAGSFTGELF
j_call: TRBJ1-1; v_call: TRBV25-1; cdr3_aa: ASSLETEAF
j_call: TRBJ1-4; v_call: TRBV7-8; cdr3_aa: ASSLVGSTKLF
j_call: TRBJ2-3; v_call: TRBV6-5; cdr3_aa: ASSERGPGDTQY
j_call: TRBJ1-3; v_call: TRBV23-1; cdr3_aa: ASSQAPRSGNTIY
j_call: TRBJ1-2; v_call: TRBV6-1; cdr3_aa: ASSEGQGPTGGYT
j_call: TRBJ2-1; v_call: TRBV6-5; cdr3_aa: ASSTTGGSYNEQF
j_call: TRBJ2-3; v_call: TRBV5-6; cdr3_aa: ASSPLRLAGSTDTQY
j_call: TRBJ2-7; v_call: TRBV7-9; cdr3_aa: ASSSTWTGGYEQY
j_call: TRBJ1-3; v_call: TRBV28; cdr3_aa: ASSPIQGRFSSGNTIY
j_call: TRBJ1-5; v_call: TRBV29-1; cdr3_aa: SVGTGEDQPQH
j_call: TRBJ1-4; v_call: TRBV5-8; cdr3_aa: ASSNQGATNEKLF
j_call: TRBJ2-1; v_call: TRBV6-5; cdr3_aa: ASSYSYRGDEQF
j_call: TRBJ1-2; v_call: TRBV30; cdr3_aa: AWSVRDSWNPNYGYT
j_call: TRBJ2-7; v_call: TRBV25-1; cdr3_aa: ASSVRDSSYEQY